This note documents a single T cell receptor (beta chain) sequence. As yet, its antigen is unknown. Trimming left V 7 bases short and J 7 bases short, with 13 bases between. The CDR3 runs to 13 residues. Per germline, CDR1 LNHDA and CDR2 SQIVND (reference sequence). This specimen belongs to a study of OX40 agonist ivuxolimab in advanced cancers. Study as a whole: Patients took ivuxolimab, an agonistic anti-OX40 (CD134) antibody.

Study outcomes and limitations: Expanded clones belonging to CD8+ T cells outnumbered, on average, those of CD4+. In the 0.1-3.0 mg/kg groups, partial responders showed among the lowest expansion.

The data were produced by immunoSEQ multiplex PCR, yet TCRdb's version contains in-frame clones alone and is incomplete. The sample lists 60,000 to 95,000 clones, around 86% occurring once. The sequence was collected from an adult with an advanced solid tumor such as melanoma, head and neck, liver or kidney cancer. The chain carries TRBV19 and TRBJ2-2; tentative D call: TRBD1 (6 bases). Sequencing was performed on CD4+ or CD8+ T cells sorted from blood, taken in a trial of the OX40 agonist ivuxolimab. CDR3 DNA sequence: TGTGCCAGTACAAACAGGGCCGGCGGGGAGCTGTTTTTT. Protein sequence: CASTNRAGGELFF.